Sequencing of this TCR beta chain was carried out in a study of CD8+ T cells in alopecia areata (dated 2018 in TCRdb). In the study overall: Treated patients were enrolled in an open-label pilot trial of oral tofacitinib at 5 to 10 mg twice daily for moderate-to-severe alopecia areata. Patients stayed on tofacitinib for 6 to 18 months and then had 6 months of follow-up off drug so that delayed response and recurrence could be assessed. To study T cell clonal expansion in alopecia areata, the researchers applied high-throughput TCRbeta sequencing to both the C3H/HeJ mouse model and human patients. Biopsies were taken from tofacitinib-treated patients at baseline and at 4 and 24 weeks of treatment, and a later scalp biopsy was taken in several of the tofacitinib-treated patients. RNA was extracted with the PAXgene miRNA kit for fixed scalp, the miRNeasy kit for PBMCs, and the RNeasy kit for mouse skin. immunoSEQ multiplex PCR using 35 Vbeta forward primers and 13 Jbeta reverse primers was used to amplify TCRbeta CDR3 regions. Clonality in the scalp was compared among normal scalp (n=4), patchy alopecia areata scalp (n=8), and alopecia totalis/universalis scalp (n=8). Scalp tissue and sorted CD4+ and CD8+ peripheral blood T cells from patchy and totalis/universalis alopecia areata patients and from healthy controls were covered by human TCRbeta sequencing. The SALT score, which quantifies the percentage of affected scalp surface area, was used to measure disease severity in treated patients.

The treatment or condition tag for this specimen amounts to: oral pan-JAK inhibitor, 5-10 mg twice daily. Lesional scalp punch biopsies and peripheral blood were collected from alopecia areata patients. PBMCs were isolated by density centrifugation and stained for CD3, CD4 and CD8, after which CD4+ and CD8+ T cells were sorted on a FACSAria. What the authors observed across the whole study: With tofacitinib, both scalp clonality and the number of expanded CD8+ clones among the top 100 scalp clones went down significantly. Higher clonality and more expanded CD8+ clones were observed in lesional scalp than in normal scalp, particularly in alopecia totalis/universalis, a finding suggestive of antigenic drive. Unlike mouse skin, where gammadelta T cells dominate, normal human skin contains resident alphabeta T cells that get sequenced too, which complicates analysis of the scalp TCR repertoire. During tofacitinib treatment, many expanded lesional clones stuck around in both scalp and blood, and this persistence may partly explain why relapse happens after treatment is stopped. Because the treated cohort was small and had just a single nonresponder, larger studies are needed to establish links between baseline CD8+ expansion and response. Compared with mice, TCR sequences shared between patients were less clear, possibly partly because of HLA diversity across the patient population.

Preparation of the library involved the immunoSEQ multiplex PCR assay. For TCR sequencing, RNA was extracted from every sample and reverse transcribed into cDNA to serve as template. SuperScript III was used for first-strand cDNA synthesis, primed with a 2:1 mix of oligo-dT and random hexamers. A synthetic immune receptor repertoire was used to measure amplification bias, and any remaining bias was corrected computationally. The paper's processing steps were these. Raw reads were preprocessed to remove errors, and CDR3 was defined by IMGT conventions from the conserved cysteine to phenylalanine. Clonality was calculated as 1 minus Shannon entropy normalized by log2 of the number of productive unique TCRs. Whether each scalp clone was CD4 or CD8 was inferred by checking scalp TCRbeta sequences against the CD4 and CD8 repertoires from sorted blood. Drawn from immuneACCESS, this table holds only the in-frame rearrangements with V and J called that TCRdb kept. Clones are partly lost; checked studies trace under half to an unresolved V gene and leave the rest unexplained. That table is the source of V, J and clone size, and D and trimming were worked out from the DNA. The sample data list more than 95,000 clones, and 86% of these were observed just once. In total, the top ten clones hold 8.5% to 14% of the sample.

Of note for this clone: This receptor's antigen is unknown. One base away there is no much larger clone; base qualities are not given.

This TCR was sampled from a human donor with alopecia areata. Sample: CD8+ T cells sorted from blood, taken around week 30, from a patient treated with tofacitinib.

CDR3 reads: CASSQGDRGKLYGYTF. The sequenced DNA: TGCGCCAGCAGCCAGGGGGACAGGGGGAAACTGTATGGCTACACCTTC. The rearrangement combines TRBV4-1 with TRBJ1-2; TRBD1 matches 11 bases in the middle. From the germline V gene, CDR1 is MGHRA and CDR2 is YSYEKL. Clipping removes 3 bases from V and 5 bases from J, with 8 as the unmatched junction base count. From the cysteine up to the phenylalanine, the CDR3 has a length of 16 residues. CDR3 DNA is the only sequence kept; it has 48 bases, read in frame from the first base.